Shown below are 8 T cell receptor beta chains from a single sample sequenced in a study of OX40 agonist ivuxolimab in advanced cancers. Measured with immunoSEQ multiplex PCR; TCRdb has only the in-frame clones, and not every one. Of around 97,000 clones in the sample, about 84% are singletons; the top ten hold less than 6%. The source material was CD4+ or CD8+ T cells sorted from blood, sampled in a trial of the OX40 agonist ivuxolimab. The receptors shown here come from an adult with an advanced solid tumor such as melanoma, head and neck, liver or kidney cancer.

This chain connects TRBV6-5 to TRBJ2-3; D perhaps matches TRBD2 (6 bases). Trimming removed 5 bases from V and 6 bases from J, with 9 bases in between. CDR3 length: 12 amino acids. Germline V gene sequence: CDR1 MNHEY, CDR2 SVGAGI. CDR3 amino acids: CASSTGGDTQYF. The CDR3 DNA is TGTGCCAGCAGTACAGGAGGGGATACGCAGTATTTT.

In its sample, this clone was seen a few times. The CDR3 protein is CASSVPGNTEAFF. CDR3 bases: TGTGCCAGTAGCGTCCCGGGGAACACTGAAGCTTTCTTT. The chain recombines TRBV19 with TRBJ1-1; D gene unclear. The CDR3 runs to 13 residues. Germline V gene lookup returns CDR1 LNHDA and CDR2 SQIVND (reference sequence). Deletions cut 6 bases from V and 1 base from J, with 9 bases between.

J is TRBJ1-2 and V is TRBV30, with D possibly being TRBD1 (5 bases). The CDR3 consists of 13 residues. The V end lost 0 bases, the J end lost 8 bases, and 13 bases lay between the germline ends. CDR1 is GTSNPN, CDR2 SVGIG, per germline (reference sequence). CDR3 coding DNA: TGTGCCTGGAGTGTAAATGGCAGGGAGGGCTACACCTTC. It yields the protein CAWSVNGREGYTF.

J is TRBJ2-2 and V is TRBV29-1; 13 positions match TRBD2. CDR1 SQVTM and CDR2 ANQGSEA come from the germline V gene. The CDR3 has 16 amino acids. V lost 6 bases to trimming and J lost 3 bases; unmatched junction nucleotides: 7. The CDR3: CSVLGLAGAYTGELFF. CDR3 coding DNA: TGCAGCGTACTAGGACTAGCGGGGGCTTACACCGGGGAGCTGTTTTTT.

The gene calls are TRBV27 and TRBJ2-7, with 8 nucleotides matching TRBD2. V shed 1 base, J shed 3 bases, and the junction held 11 bases outside the gene matches. The CDR3 contains 17 residues. Germline CDR1 is MNHEY and CDR2 is SMNVEV (reference sequence). The CDR3 DNA reads as TGTGCCAGCAGTTTATATTGGCATGGGGGGACTAGCTACGAGCAGTACTTC. Its protein is CASSLYWHGGTSYEQYF.

This clone was seen only a few times. The genes are TRBV7-2 and TRBJ2-5; D gene ambiguous. The germline V gene has CDR1 SGHTA and CDR2 FQGNSA. V lost 8 bases, J lost 5 bases, and 15 bases lay in between. The CDR3 is made up of 13 amino acids. The CDR3 DNA reads TGTGCCAGCGGCTCCGGGCCCCGGGAGACCCAGTACTTC. This translates into CASGSGPRETQYF. The full variable domain, completed using reference TRBV7-2 and TRBJ2-5, is GAGVSQSPSNKVTEKGKDVELRCDPISGHTALYWYRQSLGQGLEFLIYFQGNSAPDKSGLPSDRFSAERTGGSVSTLTIQRTQQEDSAVYLCASGSGPRETQYFGPGTRLLVL.

This sequence joins TRBV14 and TRBJ2-5; D possibly uses TRBD1 or TRBD2 (5 bases each). V shed 4 bases and J shed 1 base, with 10 bases lying between them. The CDR3 is 14 amino acids. CDR1 and CDR2 from the germline V gene are SGHDN and FVKESK. The CDR3 loop is CASSPGRLQETQYF. The CDR3 DNA sequence: TGTGCCAGCAGCCCGGGACGCCTCCAAGAGACCCAGTACTTC. Based on the CDR3 plus reference TRBV14 and TRBJ2-5, the full variable domain is EAGVTQFPSHSVIEKGQTVTLRCDPISGHDNLYWYRRVMGKEIKFLLHFVKESKQDESGMPNNRFLAERTGGTYSTLKVQPAELEDSGVYFCASSPGRLQETQYFGPGTRLLVL.

This clone was detected many times. The gene calls are TRBV19 and TRBJ1-1; D unresolved. Germline V gives CDR1 LNHDA, CDR2 SQIVND (reference sequence). V was pared by 11 bases and J by 2 bases, with 15 bases between. This CDR3 is built from 13 residues. Here the CDR3 reads CAARDYLNTEAFF. DNA for the CDR3: TGTGCCGCTAGGGATTACCTAAACACTGAAGCTTTCTTT. The full variable domain, its missing parts supplied by reference TRBV19 and TRBJ1-1, is DGGITQSPKYLFRKEGQNVTLSCEQNLNHDAMYWYRQDPGQGLRLIYYSQIVNDFQKGDIAEGYSVSREKKESFPLTVTSAQKNPTAFYLCAARDYLNTEAFFGQGTRLTVV.